These 22 T cell receptor beta chains came from one sample sequenced in a study of cytomegalovirus exposure and HLA in healthy donors. Repertoires were generated with immunoSEQ multiplex PCR, while TCRdb's copy carries only in-frame clones and drops some. This repertoire shows about 130,000 clones, approximately 89% found once; its top ten account for more than 0.95%. The sample taken for sequencing was PBMCs. Source of these receptors: a woman aged 18-29 years in good health and CMV-seronegative.

The DNA of the CDR3 is TGTGCCAGCAGCCCATGGGGACAGGGACGTAGGGGCTACACCTTC. Amino acid sequence: CASSPWGQGRRGYTF. V usage is TRBV7-2 and J usage is TRBJ1-2; 9 nucleotides agree with TRBD1. The CDR3 consists of 15 residues. V shed 5 bases, J shed 8 bases, and the junction held 12 bases outside the gene matches. Germline CDR1 reads SGHTA; CDR2 reads FQGNSA.

Remarks on this clone: Other DNA sequences in the sample encode the same CDR3. The chain links TRBV6-4 to TRBJ2-3; the match to TRBD2 covers 8 bases. Per germline, CDR1 MRHNA and CDR2 SNTAGT. CDR3 length: 14 amino acids. With V trimmed by 3 bases and J by 1 base, 0 bases remained unmatched. The CDR3 is CASSERGGTDTQYF. CDR3 in DNA: TGTGCCAGCAGTGAGCGGGGGGGCACAGATACGCAGTATTTT.

The chain joins TRBV7-8 to TRBJ2-7; D is perhaps TRBD2 (5 bases). V lost 5 bases and J 3 bases, leaving 11 bases between the germline ends. The CDR3 spans 13 residues. CDR1 is SGHVS, CDR2 FQNEAQ, per germline. The CDR3 DNA follows: TGTGCCAGCAGCAGCGGACCGTTCTACGAGCAGTACTTC. Translated: CASSSGPFYEQYF.

The chain combines TRBV5-1 with TRBJ2-2; D unclear. From germline, CDR1 is SGHRS and CDR2 YFSETQ. The CDR3 consists of 12 residues. Trimming removed 3 bases at V and 5 bases at J, with 5 bases between. The CDR3 spells CASSYNTGELFF. CDR3 sequence (DNA): TGCGCCAGCAGCTACAATACCGGGGAGCTGTTTTTT.

The V gene is TRBV4-2, the J gene TRBJ2-3, with D uncertain. Germline CDR1 and CDR2: LGHNA and YNFKEQ. V was cut by 2 bases and J by 2 bases, with 11 bases left in between. The CDR3 extends over 15 amino acids. CDR3 sequence: CASSQNRVNTDTQYF. The DNA of the CDR3 is TGTGCCAGCAGCCAAAATCGGGTTAACACAGATACGCAGTATTTT.

In its sample, this clone was seen once. J is TRBJ2-7 and V is TRBV5-6; TRBD1 matches at 8 bases. From germline, CDR1 is SGHDT and CDR2 YYEEEE. The CDR3 loop spans 16 amino acids. Trimming took 2 bases from V and 1 from J; bases not matched to a gene: 8. In DNA, the CDR3 is TGTGCCAGCAGCTTTCGGGCACAGGGGGAATCCTACGAGCAGTACTTC. Amino acid sequence: CASSFRAQGESYEQYF. Supplemented by reference TRBV5-6 and TRBJ2-7, the full variable domain reads DAGVTQSPTHLIKTRGQQVTLRCSPKSGHDTVSWYQQALGQGPQFIFQYYEEEERQRGNFPDRFSGHQFPNYSSELNVNALLLGDSALYLCASSFRAQGESYEQYFGPGTRLTVT.

The V gene is TRBV4-1, the J gene TRBJ1-5; the D is unclear. CDR1 and CDR2 (germline): MGHRA, YSYEKL. Trimming took off 0 bases at V and 3 bases at J, with 6 bases between the two ends. The CDR3 is 14 amino acids. The CDR3 here is CASSQEQNNQPQHF. The CDR3 DNA follows: TGCGCCAGCAGCCAAGAACAGAACAATCAGCCCCAGCATTTT.

This chain uses TRBV29-1 with TRBJ1-1; 7 bases map to TRBD1. Germline-derived CDR1 and CDR2 are SQVTM and ANQGSEA. The CDR3 runs to 12 residues. V lost 7 bases, J lost 3 bases, and 5 bases stayed unmatched. The CDR3 DNA is TGCAGCGCGCGACAGGGTGACACTGAAGCTTTCTTT. As protein: CSARQGDTEAFF.

The chain combines TRBV9 with TRBJ2-1, with TRBD2 matching 7 bases. V trimming: 4 bases; J trimming: 11 bases; junction bases outside the gene matches: 15. Germline V CDR1 and CDR2: SGDLS, YYNGEE. The CDR3 has 15 amino acids. The CDR3 DNA follows: TGTGCCAGCAGCCCCCGGGACTACCAAGGGACTAAGCAGTTCTTC. This encodes CASSPRDYQGTKQFF.

V and J are TRBV5-1 and TRBJ2-5, with D perhaps TRBD1 (5 bases). The length of the CDR3 is 13 residues. The V end was cut by 0 bases, the J end by 5 bases, with 8 bases between. Germline V lookup: CDR1 SGHRS, CDR2 YFSETQ. CDR3 in DNA: TGCGCCAGCAGCTTGGAGGGGCTGGAGACCCAGTACTTC. This gives the protein CASSLEGLETQYF.

This chain connects TRBV19 to TRBJ1-4; D ambiguous. V shed 3 bases and J shed 0 bases, with 8 bases lying between them. Germline V gives CDR1 LNHDA, CDR2 SQIVND (reference sequence). The CDR3 totals 15 residues. The CDR3 sequence: CASSIVRTTNEKLFF. Here the CDR3 DNA reads TGTGCCAGTAGTATCGTCAGGACAACTAATGAAAAACTGTTTTTT.

This clone was seen a single time. V usage is TRBV5-1 and J usage is TRBJ1-1, with no clear D. Germline lookup yields CDR1 SGHRS and CDR2 YFSETQ. V was shortened by 4 bases and J by 1 base, with 17 bases between the two germline ends. The CDR3 is 16 amino acids. CDR3 in DNA: TGCGCCAGCAGCCCCCAGGTCCAGGTCGGGAACACTGAAGCTTTCTTT. It specifies CASSPQVQVGNTEAFF.

The chain couples TRBV15 to TRBJ1-6, with 7 bases matching TRBD1. The V and J ends lost 8 bases and 9 bases, in that order; junction bases with no gene match: 10. CDR1 and CDR2 (germline): LNHNV, YYDKDF (reference sequence). The CDR3 is made up of 14 amino acids. CDR3 DNA: TGTGCCACCCGAGAAGGGGGCAAAAGTTCACCCCTCCACTTT. This encodes CATREGGKSSPLHF. The full variable domain, completed using reference TRBV15 and TRBJ1-6, is DAMVIQNPRYQVTQFGKPVTLSCSQTLNHNVMYWYQQKSSQAPKLLFHYYDKDFNNEADTPDNFQSRRPNTSFCFLDIRSPGLGDTAMYLCATREGGKSSPLHFGNGTRLTVT.

This chain links TRBV25-1 with TRBJ1-2; D is perhaps TRBD1 (5 bases). The CDR3 is 15 amino acids. CDR1 MGHDK and CDR2 SYGVNS come from the germline V gene. With 0 bases removed from V and 4 bases from J, the gap between germline ends came to 12 bases. CDR3 in amino acids: CASSEYRGFGYGYTF. In DNA form, the CDR3 reads TGTGCCAGCAGTGAATATAGGGGATTTGGCTATGGCTACACCTTC.

The chain recombines TRBV13 with TRBJ1-2, with D unclear. Germline-derived CDR1 and CDR2 are PRHDT and FYEKMQ (reference sequence). This CDR3 spans 16 amino acids. V was shortened by 2 bases and J by 1 base, with 14 bases between the two germline ends. CDR3 region: CASSLSGRGGNYGYTF. The DNA of the CDR3 is TGTGCCAGCAGCTTAAGCGGACGGGGTGGTAACTATGGCTACACCTTC.

This sequence joins TRBV7-9 and TRBJ2-3; a weak D match, TRBD1 (6 bases). Germline V gene data show CDR1 as SEHNR and CDR2 as FQNEAQ (reference sequence). Deletions cut 5 bases from V and 3 bases from J, with 18 bases between. The CDR3 is 16 residues long. The CDR3 DNA follows: TGTGCCAGCAGCCCGTCCCCAACAGGGTTGACAGATACGCAGTATTTT. Its translation is CASSPSPTGLTDTQYF. The entire variable domain, with the rest obtained from reference TRBV7-9 and TRBJ2-3, is as follows: DTGVSQNPRHKITKRGQNVTFRCDPISEHNRLYWYRQTLGQGPEFLTYFQNEAQLEKSRLLSDRFSAERPKGSFSTLEIQRTEQGDSAMYLCASSPSPTGLTDTQYFGPGTRLTVL.

The rearrangement links TRBV7-2 to TRBJ2-3; D is perhaps TRBD2 (7 bases). Germline V gene lookup returns CDR1 SGHTA and CDR2 FQGNSA. V gave up 4 bases and J gave up 8 bases, with 25 bases separating them. The CDR3 is 17 residues long. CDR3 loop: CASSSPGGGAAGGTQYF. CDR3 bases: TGTGCCAGCAGCTCCCCTGGTGGGGGGGCCGCCGGGGGTACGCAGTATTTT.

CDR3 residues: CASSLFRGADQPQHF. The CDR3 nucleotides read TGTGCCAGCAGCTTATTCCGGGGGGCGGATCAGCCCCAGCATTTT. The V gene is TRBV7-2, the J gene TRBJ1-5; maybe TRBD1 (6 bases). The germline CDR1 and CDR2 sequences are SGHTA and FQGNSA. The CDR3 sequence is 15 residues long. V lost 2 bases and J 5 bases, leaving 13 bases between the germline ends.

The V call is TRBV19, the J call TRBJ2-2, with TRBD1 identical over 12 bases. The CDR3 spans 18 residues. V lost 3 bases and J lost 7; bases outside the gene matches: 12. The germline V gene has CDR1 LNHDA and CDR2 SQIVND (reference sequence). CDR3 amino acids: CASSIFPGGQGAGGELFF. CDR3 in DNA: TGTGCCAGTAGTATTTTCCCCGGGGGACAGGGGGCTGGCGGGGAGCTGTTTTTT.

V and J are TRBV21-1 and TRBJ2-1; TRBD2 was called by the table and not checked on the DNA. TRBV21-1 is a pseudogene locus. The CDR3 extends over 16 amino acids. The CDR3 sequence is CASRCSGTQIYNEQFF. The CDR3 region has the DNA TGTGCCAGCCGATGTTCCGGGACTCAAATCTACAATGAGCAGTTCTTC.

The rearrangement links TRBV15 to TRBJ1-2, with 7 bases matching TRBD1. The germline V gene has CDR1 LNHNV and CDR2 YYDKDF (reference sequence). CDR3 length: 14 amino acids. Unmatched junction bases numbered 4, after V lost 1 base and J lost 5 bases. The CDR3 sequence: CATSRVPGGYGYTF. The CDR3 nucleotides are TGTGCCACCAGCAGAGTACCAGGGGGGTATGGCTACACCTTC.

V and J are TRBV5-4 and TRBJ2-1; no definite D call. V was trimmed by 2 bases and J by 5 bases, leaving 5 bases between them. Looked up from germline, CDR1 is SGHNT and CDR2 is YYREEE (reference sequence). The CDR3 has 12 residues. The CDR3 spells CASSFQNNEQFF. The DNA for the CDR3 is TGTGCCAGCAGCTTTCAGAACAATGAGCAGTTCTTC.